This entry lists 2 T cell receptor beta chains sequenced from one sample in a study of cytomegalovirus exposure and HLA in healthy donors. PCR amplification relied on 60 Vbeta primers (plus 13 Jbeta primers). Using immunoSEQ multiplex PCR, the repertoire was profiled, and TCRdb retains in-frame clones only, with some absent. The table lists about 35,000 clones, 80% of them singletons. Sequenced sample: PBMCs. The receptors here all came from a male donor in good health and CMV-seronegative.

The gene calls are TRBV12-5 and TRBJ2-3; 13 positions match TRBD2. The ends lost 5 bases at V and 3 bases at J; junction bases unmatched: 5. The germline gives CDR1 LGHNT, CDR2 FRNRAP. The CDR3 extends over 16 amino acids. CDR3 protein: CASGPGLAGKTDTQYF. In DNA form, the CDR3 reads TGTGCTAGTGGTCCGGGACTAGCGGGGAAGACAGATACGCAGTATTTT.

J is TRBJ1-2 and V is TRBV23-1, with a tentative D call TRBD1 (6 bases). TRBV23-1 is annotated as an ORF whose role is uncertain. Deletions cut 5 bases from V and 3 bases from J, with 13 bases between. The CDR3 consists of 14 residues. CDR3 DNA sequence: TGCGCCAGCAGTGATCGGACAGCTTACTATGGCTACACCTTC. Translated: CASSDRTAYYGYTF.